The T cell receptor (beta chain) under discussion was sequenced for a study of post-analysis software for immune sequencing data. TCR beta libraries were prepared from cDNA with unique molecular identifiers. In TCRdb, the PCR reads were re-called with MiXCR into one record per CDR3 protein. This table holds hundreds of thousands of distinct CDR3 sequences, around 60% found once. With respect to this clonotype: Its antigen is undetermined.

With 4 bases removed from V and 6 bases from J, the gap between germline ends came to 13 bases. The CDR3 length is 14 residues. Per germline, CDR1 SEHNR and CDR2 FQNEAQ (reference sequence). Overall study findings and caveats: In patients, TRBV5-6, TRBV5-1 and TRBV20-1 belonged to roughly 5 TRBV segments found more frequently than in controls.

This clonotype originated in a girl aged 2 to 9 with multiple sclerosis. The sequenced material came from blood. The rearrangement uses TRBV7-9 and TRBJ2-1; the D call may be TRBD1 or TRBD2 (5 bases each). DNA of the CDR3: TGTGCCAGCAGCTCCGGGGCGGTCACCAATGAGCAGTTCTTC. Its protein product is CASSSGAVTNEQFF.